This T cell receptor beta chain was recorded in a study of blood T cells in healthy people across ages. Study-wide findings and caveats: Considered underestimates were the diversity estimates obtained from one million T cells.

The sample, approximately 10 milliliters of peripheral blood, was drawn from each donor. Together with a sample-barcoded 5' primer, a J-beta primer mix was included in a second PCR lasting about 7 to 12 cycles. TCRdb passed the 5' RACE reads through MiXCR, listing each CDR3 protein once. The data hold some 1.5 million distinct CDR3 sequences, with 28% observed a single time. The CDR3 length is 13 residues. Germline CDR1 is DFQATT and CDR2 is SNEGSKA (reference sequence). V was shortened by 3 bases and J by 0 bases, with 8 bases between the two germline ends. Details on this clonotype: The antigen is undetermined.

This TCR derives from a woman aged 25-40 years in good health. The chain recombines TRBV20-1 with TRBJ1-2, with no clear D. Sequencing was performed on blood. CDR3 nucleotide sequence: TGCAGTGCTAGGACACCTTCTAACTATGGCTACACCTTC. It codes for CSARTPSNYGYTF.